The source of this T cell receptor (beta chain) is a study of blood T cells in healthy people across ages. A second roughly 6 to 12 cycle PCR used barcoded and J-beta primers. Each CDR3 protein gets one entry after TCRdb re-called the 5' RACE reads with MiXCR. The sample includes around 1,800,000 distinct CDR3 sequences, roughly two fifths of them seen just once. Caucasian, healthy and from Russia, the donors were aged between 6 and 90. Isolation of PBMCs gave at least 7 million cells per sample. Sequenced input: blood. This clonotype was obtained from a human donor in good health.

The CDR3 nucleotides read TGCGCCAGCAGCTTGGTAGCGGGGACAGGCAATGAGCAGTTCTTC. Amino acid sequence: CASSLVAGTGNEQFF. The chain employs TRBV5-1 and TRBJ2-1; possibly TRBD1 or TRBD2 for D (8 bases each). The CDR3 runs to 15 residues. Trimming left V 0 bases short and J 6 bases short, with 13 bases between. Germline V gene data show CDR1 as SGHRS and CDR2 as YFSETQ.